A selection of T cell receptor beta chains follows, all from one sample in a study of cytomegalovirus exposure and HLA in healthy donors. Repertoires were generated with immunoSEQ multiplex PCR, while TCRdb's copy carries only in-frame clones and drops some. This listing includes roughly 39,000 clones. What was sequenced was PBMCs. These receptors were taken from a woman aged 25 to 39 in good health and CMV-seropositive. CDR3s include the opening cysteine and the closing phenylalanine or tryptophan. The order of the fields is D gene, J gene, V gene, CDR3 DNA, CDR3 protein. A D gene is named only where the DNA matches it firmly.

D: -; J: TRBJ2-7; V: TRBV6-1; DNA: TGTGCCAGCAGGGAGGGAGGCCGCGGCTACGAGCAGTACTTC; CDR3: CASREGGRGYEQYF
D: TRBD2; J: TRBJ2-3; V: TRBV25-1; DNA: TGTGCCAGCAGTGGAGCGGGAGGCCCAGATACGCAGTATTTT; CDR3: CASSGAGGPDTQYF
D: TRBD1; J: TRBJ2-5; V: TRBV7-2; DNA: TGTGCCAGCAGCTTATATGGGACAGGGTTGGGGGAGACCCAGTACTTC; CDR3: CASSLYGTGLGETQYF
D: TRBD2; J: TRBJ2-3; V: TRBV5-1; DNA: TGCGCCACCGGGCGGGGGGTCGCACGGTTTGGCACAGATACGCAGTATTTT; CDR3: CATGRGVARFGTDTQYF
D: -; J: TRBJ1-2; V: TRBV6-1; DNA: TGTGCCAGCAGTGAAGCGGAAGGGGGTAACTATGGCTACACCTTC; CDR3: CASSEAEGGNYGYTF
D: -; J: TRBJ2-2; V: TRBV7-7; DNA: TGTGCTAGCAGCCCATTCACCGGGGAGCTGTTTTTT; CDR3: CASSPFTGELFF
D: TRBD1; J: TRBJ1-2; V: TRBV4-2; DNA: TGTGCCAGCAGCCAAGATCCCTTCCCAGACAGGGAAAACTATGGCTACACCTTC; CDR3: CASSQDPFPDRENYGYTF
D: -; J: TRBJ1-5; V: TRBV2; DNA: TGTGCCAGCAGGCGCGGGGCCCAGAGCAATCAGCCCCAGCATTTT; CDR3: CASRRGAQSNQPQHF
D: TRBD1; J: TRBJ1-5; V: TRBV18; DNA: TGTGCCAGCTCACCAGGCGGACAGGGTGGGAGGCCCCAGCATTTT; CDR3: CASSPGGQGGRPQHF
D: -; J: TRBJ2-2; V: TRBV18; DNA: TGTGCCAGCTCACCTTCGACAGGTTCGAACACCGGGGAGCTGTTTTTT; CDR3: CASSPSTGSNTGELFF
D: TRBD1; J: TRBJ2-3; V: TRBV4-2; DNA: TGTGCCAGCAGCCGATTACAGGGGCAGGTGGATACGCAGTATTTT; CDR3: CASSRLQGQVDTQYF
D: TRBD1; J: TRBJ2-7; V: TRBV11-3; DNA: TGTGCCAGCAGCTCCCGGACAGGGGACGCCGAGCAGTACTTC; CDR3: CASSSRTGDAEQYF
D: -; J: TRBJ1-5; V: TRBV29-1; DNA: TGCAGCGTTGGTACGGGCAATCAGCCCCAGCATTTT; CDR3: CSVGTGNQPQHF
D: -; J: TRBJ2-5; V: TRBV5-1; DNA: TGCGCCAGCAGCCACGCGGGACCGATCCAACAAGAGACCCAGTACTTC; CDR3: CASSHAGPIQQETQYF
D: -; J: TRBJ1-1; V: TRBV7-9; DNA: TGTGCCAGCAGCTTTCATGAGGCCCTGGGCACTGAAGCTTTCTTT; CDR3: CASSFHEALGTEAFF
D: -; J: TRBJ1-1; V: TRBV18; DNA: TGTGCCAGCTCGGGTTGGCTCGGGGGGCCGAACACTGAAGCTTTCTTT; CDR3: CASSGWLGGPNTEAFF
D: -; J: TRBJ1-1; V: TRBV19; DNA: TGTGCCAGTAGCCGGGTCGCTGAAGCTTTCTTT; CDR3: CASSRVAEAFF
D: TRBD2; J: TRBJ2-7; V: TRBV29-1; DNA: TGCAGCGTCGGGGGGACTAGCGGCTACTACGAGCAGTACTTC; CDR3: CSVGGTSGYYEQYF
D: TRBD2; J: TRBJ2-1; V: TRBV7-9; DNA: TGTGCCAGCAGCTTAATAGCGGGGGATTACAATGAGCAGTTCTTC; CDR3: CASSLIAGDYNEQFF
D: TRBD2; J: TRBJ2-3; V: TRBV18; DNA: TGTGCCAGCTCACCAGGCGGGGGGAGCACAGATACGCAGTATTTT; CDR3: CASSPGGGSTDTQYF
D: -; J: TRBJ1-2; V: TRBV19; DNA: TGTGCCAGTAGGGCTAGAGGGAGGGCTGACTATGGCTACACCTTC; CDR3: CASRARGRADYGYTF
D: TRBD2; J: TRBJ2-7; V: TRBV27; DNA: TGTGCCAGCAGTTCCGTCTCTAGCGGGGGTTACGAGCAGTACTTC; CDR3: CASSSVSSGGYEQYF
D: TRBD2; J: TRBJ2-1; V: TRBV5-1; DNA: TGCGCCAGCAGCCCCGTTTCTGGGGGGGGCAATGAGCAGTTCTTC; CDR3: CASSPVSGGGNEQFF
D: -; J: TRBJ2-5; V: TRBV5-6; DNA: TGTGCCAGCAGCTTGCAGGGGCGCCAAGAGACCCAGTACTTC; CDR3: CASSLQGRQETQYF
D: TRBD1; J: TRBJ1-5; V: TRBV28; DNA: TGTGCCAGCAGAGTACAGGGGCCCGCAAGGCGGCCCCAGCATTTT; CDR3: CASRVQGPARRPQHF